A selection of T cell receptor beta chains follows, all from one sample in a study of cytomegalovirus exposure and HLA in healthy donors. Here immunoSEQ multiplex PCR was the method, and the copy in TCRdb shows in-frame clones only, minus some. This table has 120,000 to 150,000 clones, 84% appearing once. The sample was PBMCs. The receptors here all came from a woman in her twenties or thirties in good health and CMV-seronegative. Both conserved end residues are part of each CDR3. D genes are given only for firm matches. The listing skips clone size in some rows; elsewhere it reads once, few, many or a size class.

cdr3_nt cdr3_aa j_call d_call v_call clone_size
TGTGCCAGCAGTCCCCGGACAGGGCGAGACACCATATATTTT CASSPRTGRDTIYF TRBJ1-3 TRBD1 TRBV6-1 -
TGTGCCAGCTCACCCGGACAGGGTGGCCCAGATACGCAGTATTTT CASSPGQGGPDTQYF TRBJ2-3 TRBD1 TRBV18 -
TGCGCCAGCAGCTTGGAGGGGGCTGATTCACCCCTCCACTTT CASSLEGADSPLHF TRBJ1-6 TRBD1 TRBV5-1 -
TGTGCCAGCAGTGAGGGGAGACAGGGGAACTATGGCTACACCTTC CASSEGRQGNYGYTF TRBJ1-2 TRBD1 TRBV2 once
TGTGCCAGCAGCTTGGTCGACAGATCTAACTATGGCTACACCTTC CASSLVDRSNYGYTF TRBJ1-2 - TRBV5-6 once
TGCGCCAGCAGCTTAGACAGGGGAGTTGGCTACACCTTC CASSLDRGVGYTF TRBJ1-2 TRBD1 TRBV5-1 -
TGTGCCAGCAGTGATTTCAGGGAAATCCCGACGATCATTCAGTACTTC CASSDFREIPTIIQYF TRBJ2-4 - TRBV2 -
TGTGCCAGCAGCTCCAAAACCGGGACAGGGAGTCCCTACGAGCAGTACTTC CASSSKTGTGSPYEQYF TRBJ2-7 TRBD1 TRBV7-9 -
TGTGCCAGCAGCTTGGCAGGGGGTCGGACTTTCTTT CASSLAGGRTFF TRBJ1-1 TRBD1 TRBV5-5 -
TGTGCCAGCAGCTCAGTAAGCGGGGGGGCAGAGACCCAGTACTTC CASSSVSGGAETQYF TRBJ2-5 TRBD2 TRBV4-2 -
TGTGCCAGTAGTATTAGGCCTTACCCGAGGTGGACCGGGGAGCTGTTTTTT CASSIRPYPRWTGELFF TRBJ2-2 - TRBV19 -
TGTGCCAGCAGTCCTAACAAGGCGGTCAGGGTCCGTGGGGACGAGCAGTACTTC CASSPNKAVRVRGDEQYF TRBJ2-7 - TRBV28 -
TGCGCCAGCAGCCAAGTAACTAGAATCGGCGAGCAGTACTTC CASSQVTRIGEQYF TRBJ2-7 - TRBV4-1 few
TGCAGCGCCGGGGGGGGGAACAATGAGCAGTTCTTC CSAGGGNNEQFF TRBJ2-1 TRBD2 TRBV29-1 -
TGTGCCAGCAGCCCCCCTTTAGGGGGCAATGGCTACACCTTC CASSPPLGGNGYTF TRBJ1-2 TRBD1 TRBV14 -
TGCGCCAGCAGCTTGGCAACAGGGCGGGATTCACCCCTCCACTTT CASSLATGRDSPLHF TRBJ1-6 - TRBV5-1 few
TGTGCCAGCAGCGCGACAGGGGGCCCTTACGAGCAGTACTTC CASSATGGPYEQYF TRBJ2-7 TRBD1 TRBV7-9 once
TGCGCCAGCAGCGCCGGACAGGGCGACTCCTACGAGCAGTACTTC CASSAGQGDSYEQYF TRBJ2-7 TRBD1 TRBV5-1 -
TGTGCCAGCAGTTACCGACGGGATAATTCACCCCTCCACTTT CASSYRRDNSPLHF TRBJ1-6 - TRBV6-6 -
TGTGCCAGCAGTTTAAGGAGGGTAGCGGGGGGTCCCTACAATGAGCAGTTCTTC CASSLRRVAGGPYNEQFF TRBJ2-1 TRBD2 TRBV27 once
TGCGCCAGCAGCTTGGGGACTAGCGGGTCCTACAATGAGCAGTTCTTC CASSLGTSGSYNEQFF TRBJ2-1 TRBD2 TRBV5-1 -
TGCGCCAGCAGCCCAAGGACAGCGAACACTGAAGCTTTCTTT CASSPRTANTEAFF TRBJ1-1 - TRBV5-1 -
TGTGCCAGCAGCTGGAACGGGGATACGCAGTATTTT CASSWNGDTQYF TRBJ2-3 - TRBV7-2 once
TGTGCCACCAGCAGAGATCCAGGGTTGTCTGAAGCTTTCTTT CATSRDPGLSEAFF TRBJ1-1 - TRBV15 -
TGTGCCAGCAGCGCGGGATCGGGGGGAGTGGATACGCAGTATTTT CASSAGSGGVDTQYF TRBJ2-3 TRBD2 TRBV9 -
TGTGCCAGCAGTCGCTCTAGCGGGGGGTCCTACGAGCAGTACTTC CASSRSSGGSYEQYF TRBJ2-7 TRBD2 TRBV27 -
TGTGCCAGCAGCCAGGATTGGATCACAGATACGCAGTATTTT CASSQDWITDTQYF TRBJ2-3 - TRBV11-2 -
TGTGCCAGCAGGTTGGGACTAGCGGAAAACAATGAGCAGTTCTTC CASRLGLAENNEQFF TRBJ2-1 TRBD2 TRBV6-6 -
TGCGCCAGCAGCTTGAGGGGACAGGGGGCGCGTAATGAGCAGTTCTTC CASSLRGQGARNEQFF TRBJ2-1 TRBD1 TRBV5-1 -
TGTGCCAGTGTGGACGGGGAGACCTACAATGAGCAGTTCTTC CASVDGETYNEQFF TRBJ2-1 - TRBV6-6 -
TGTGCCAGCAGTTATTCAGACTATGGCTACACCTTC CASSYSDYGYTF TRBJ1-2 - TRBV6-5 -
TGCGCCAGCAGCCAAGATTCCCCTCTTTCACCCCTCCACTTT CASSQDSPLSPLHF TRBJ1-6 - TRBV4-1 -
TGTGCCAGCAGCTTAGCGTTCAAATCATTGAACACTGAAGCTTTCTTT CASSLAFKSLNTEAFF TRBJ1-1 - TRBV7-6 few
TGTGCCAGCAGGCGGACAGGGTTCGCGGATTCACCCCTCCACTTT CASRRTGFADSPLHF TRBJ1-6 TRBD1 TRBV6-4 -
TGTGCCAGCAGCCAAGTGGACTTGAATACGCAGTATTTT CASSQVDLNTQYF TRBJ2-3 - TRBV14 -
TGTGCCAGTAGTATGCGGACAGGGATTGAAGCTTTCTTT CASSMRTGIEAFF TRBJ1-1 TRBD1 TRBV19 -
TGTGCCAGCTCACCCGCTAGCGGGGCCTTCTACGAGCAGTACTTC CASSPASGAFYEQYF TRBJ2-7 TRBD2 TRBV18 -
TGTGCCAGCAGTTTAGTGGGACAGGGTCACTATGGCTACACCTTC CASSLVGQGHYGYTF TRBJ1-2 TRBD1 TRBV28 few
TGTGCCAGCAGTAGAGGGACAGGGAGCTCCTACGAGCAGTACTTC CASSRGTGSSYEQYF TRBJ2-7 TRBD1 TRBV27 once
TGCGCCAGTGAAACGGCCTACGAGCAGTACTTC CASETAYEQYF TRBJ2-7 - TRBV10-1 -
TGCGCCAGCAGCTCCGCCGGGACTAGCGTCGCCGGGGAGCTGTTTTTT CASSSAGTSVAGELFF TRBJ2-2 TRBD2 TRBV5-1 -
TGTGCCAGTAGTTCGGTCGGGGGGGCCGGAGTAACGCAGTATTTT CASSSVGGAGVTQYF TRBJ2-3 TRBD2 TRBV19 -
TGTGCCAGCAGCTGGGACAGGGGAAGAAATGAGCAGTTCTTC CASSWDRGRNEQFF TRBJ2-1 TRBD1 TRBV5-4 -
TGTGCCAGCAGCTTGGCCACCTCTAGTTCCCAGCATTTT CASSLATSSSQHF TRBJ1-5 - TRBV5-6 -
TGTGCCAGCAGCGTAGAGGGCAGGGGAATTGGCTACACCTTC CASSVEGRGIGYTF TRBJ1-2 - TRBV9 -
TGTGCCAGCAGCTTGGGACTAGCGGGTTTTGAGCAGTTCTTC CASSLGLAGFEQFF TRBJ2-1 TRBD2 TRBV5-4 -